The text below deals with one TCR beta chain. Antigen unknown. CDR3 length equals 15 residues. V lost 3 bases, J lost 4 bases, and 12 bases lay in between. CDR1 and CDR2 from the germline V gene are MNHEY and SMNVEV (reference sequence). Described time point: newly diagnosed GD, antithyroid drugs for less than 3 months. PBMCs provided the RNA from which the TCR library was made. This entry belongs to a study of regulatory T cells in long-lasting Graves disease. The study's findings and limits: Segments TRBV28, TRBJ1-2 and TRBJ2-5 showed preferential usage in persistent disease.

With iRepertoire HTBI primers and Arm-PCR of CDR3 regions, TCR beta libraries were built. TCRdb ran MiXCR on the multiplex PCR reads and lists one entry per CDR3 protein. The sample gives approximately 270,000 distinct CDR3 sequences, about 17% of which show up once; 14% is in the top ten. These sequences were also reported in another study, on T cells in Graves' hyperthyroidism and ophthalmopathy.

The chain combines TRBV27 with TRBJ2-2, with a possible D match to TRBD2 (6 bases). The sequence derives from a woman aged 25-40 years with Graves disease. The sequenced sample was peripheral blood mononuclear cells (PBMCs), obtained at new diagnosis, from a patient treated with antithyroid drugs. CDR3 loop: CASSLGGMGTGELFF. CDR3 DNA: TGTGCCAGCAGTTTGGGCGGGATGGGCACCGGGGAGCTGTTTTTT.